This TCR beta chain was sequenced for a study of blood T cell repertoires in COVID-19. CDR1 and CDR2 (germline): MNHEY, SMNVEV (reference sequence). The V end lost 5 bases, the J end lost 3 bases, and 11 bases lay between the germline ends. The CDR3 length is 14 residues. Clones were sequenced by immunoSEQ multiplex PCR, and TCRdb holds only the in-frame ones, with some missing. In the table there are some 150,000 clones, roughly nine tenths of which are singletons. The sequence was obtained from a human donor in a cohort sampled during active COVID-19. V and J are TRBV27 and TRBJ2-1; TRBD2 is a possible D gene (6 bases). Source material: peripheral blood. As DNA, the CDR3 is TGTGCCAGCAGTGGCCTCGGGGGCTACAATGAGCAGTTCTTC. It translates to CASSGLGGYNEQFF.